This T cell receptor (beta chain) was profiled in a study of spatial heterogeneity in lung cancer. General observations from the study: Resection saw ubiquitous expanded tumor TCRs appear in blood more than follow-up did.

The CDR3 has 13 residues. V was trimmed by 5 bases and J by 2 bases, leaving 9 bases between them. Germline V gene sequence: CDR1 SGHAT, CDR2 FQDESV (reference sequence). Ten or more counts support this clonotype. Its antigen is as yet unknown. Via MiXCR, TCRdb re-called the 5' RACE reads, giving one row per CDR3 protein. The sample comprises roughly 39,000 distinct CDR3 sequences, around 7% of which are singletons, and under 30% rests with the top ten. The time point: sample taken at primary tumor resection. Researchers sequenced whole RNA taken from tumor, nontumor lung or frozen PBMC without sorting.

This chain uses TRBV11-1 with TRBJ2-5; D perhaps matches TRBD2 (5 bases). The source material was PBMCs, sampled at surgery. This receptor was obtained from a male donor with early-stage non-small cell lung cancer. The DNA of the CDR3 is TGTGCCAGCAGCCCGGGATTTCAAGAGACCCAGTACTTC. Its protein product is CASSPGFQETQYF.